The source of this TCR beta chain is a study of blood T cell repertoires in COVID-19 (dated by TCRdb to the early 2020s). About the study as a whole: The collaborator samples originated in the United States, Italy and Spain and spanned the acute and convalescent phases of COVID-19. The material from the prospective study consisted of cDNA or gDNA derived from T cells, B-cell-depleted T cells, or PBMCs. Deeply sampled blood TCRbeta repertoires from subjects exposed to, actively infected with, or recovered from COVID-19 were included in the dataset. Where HLA class I and class II types were available, the types were taken from metadata supplied by the sample provider, not from assay-based typing. The repertoires were made available in a free public database intended to serve as a resource for research on the immune response to SARS-CoV-2. Nearly every sample came with metadata listing a de-identified subject ID, COVID-19 status, age in years and sex. Samples were obtained from the ongoing ImmuneRACE study (first 160 participants) and from some 1,200 subjects provided by 6 global collaborators.

The table lists this clone with a count of one. Its antigen is currently not known. No base quality information exists; no much larger clone differs at one position. The collaborating institutions used their own protocols to collect whole blood in K2EDTA tubes. For TCRbeta analysis, collaborator samples were shipped as frozen whole blood, as isolated PBMCs, or as DNA extracted from either sample type. TCRbeta CDR3 regions were amplified from genomic DNA by means of the immunoSEQ Assay, a bias-controlled multiplex PCR. Per the authors' processing: The number of nucleated cells in each sample was estimated from the amplification of reference gene primers within the assay. To quantify the absolute abundance of each unique TCRbeta CDR3 rearrangement, sequence reads were collapsed and filtered. For each sample, productive Simpson clonality was calculated by taking the square root of Simpson's diversity index across productive rearrangements. In TCRdb, the immuneACCESS table is reduced to in-frame sequences with V and J assigned. These tables do not hold every clone; where another copy was compared, an unresolved V gene accounts for under half, and the others remain unexplained. Clone size and the V and J calls come from that table; the DNA yielded D and trimming. Across this sample there are about 62,000 clones, with 80% to 90% seen only once. The leading ten clones occupy 1.3% of the sample.

Overall study results and their limits: How much clinical and demographic metadata was included differed by source and by participant, and the metadata was provided uncurated.

From the germline V gene, CDR1 is KGHSH and CDR2 is LQKENI. V lost 5 bases and J lost 8 bases; the stretch between them is 15 bases long. The CDR3 goes from the cysteine to the phenylalanine over 13 residues. Left in the record is the CDR3 DNA by itself, 39 bases read in frame from the first base. Here the chain combines TRBV18 and TRBJ1-2, with the identity of the D gene unclear. The source of this sequence is a woman aged 80 or over with acute or convalescent COVID-19. The sample comprised peripheral blood. The DNA reads as follows: TGTGCCAGCTCATCCGCAGAGGACTCAGGCTACACCTTC. It translates to CASSSAEDSGYTF.